This is a list of T cell receptor beta chains from one sample in a study of cytomegalovirus exposure and HLA in healthy donors. Produced via immunoSEQ multiplex PCR; TCRdb's table is partial and in-frame only. The sample lists about 66,000 clones; around 97% were seen once. Sequenced: PBMCs. These TCRs come from a woman between 18 and 30 years old in good health and CMV-seropositive. Each CDR3 is given with its conserved first and last residue. A D gene is named only where the DNA matches it firmly. Size is stated for part of the rows, as once, few or many counts, or as a class when the clone is expanded.

size	D	V	J	DNA	CDR3
-	-	TRBV11-2	TRBJ2-6	TGTGCCAGCAGCCTCGACACCTCTGGGGCCAACGTCCTGACTTTC	CASSLDTSGANVLTF
-	TRBD1	TRBV4-2	TRBJ1-1	TGTGCCAGCAGCCAGGAGGACAGGGCGGCCACTGAAGCTTTCTTT	CASSQEDRAATEAFF
-	-	TRBV11-2	TRBJ1-4	TGTGCCAGCAGCTTGGAGGGATGGGGTGAAAAACTGTTTTTT	CASSLEGWGEKLFF
-	TRBD1	TRBV2	TRBJ2-7	TGTGCCAGCAGTCGGGACAGCACCTACGAGCAGTACTTC	CASSRDSTYEQYF
-	-	TRBV19	TRBJ1-1	TGTGCCAGTAGTTCCCTGGTAACGGGCACTGAAGCTTTCTTT	CASSSLVTGTEAFF
-	TRBD1	TRBV2	TRBJ1-2	TGTGCCAGCAGCCGACGACAGGGTCCCTATGGCTACACCTTC	CASSRRQGPYGYTF
-	TRBD1	TRBV11-2	TRBJ1-4	TGTGCCAGCAGCGATGGACAGGCACCTAATGAAAAACTGTTTTTT	CASSDGQAPNEKLFF
-	TRBD2	TRBV27	TRBJ2-1	TGTGCCAGCAGCCCCCGGGGGCGGGAGGGCCGCAATGAGCAGTTCTTC	CASSPRGREGRNEQFF
once	-	TRBV27	TRBJ1-2	TGTGCCAGCAGCATGGGGGCAGCCTATGGCTACACCTTC	CASSMGAAYGYTF
-	-	TRBV25-1	TRBJ1-4	TGTGCCAGCAGTGAACCCAGCGGGGTGGCTAATGAAAAACTGTTTTTT	CASSEPSGVANEKLFF
-	TRBD1	TRBV5-4	TRBJ1-2	TGTGCCAGCAGTCTCCAGGGGGACTATGGCTACACCTTC	CASSLQGDYGYTF
-	TRBD1	TRBV7-3	TRBJ1-5	TGTGCCAGCAGCCCCCACCCAGGGGGCGACCAGCCCCAGCATTTT	CASSPHPGGDQPQHF
-	-	TRBV6-5	TRBJ1-2	TGTGCCAGCAGTCGGACACACCGAAACTATGGCTACACCTTC	CASSRTHRNYGYTF
-	-	TRBV7-3	TRBJ2-2	TGTGCCAGCAGCTTAAGGGGCCGAGCGAACACCGGGGAGCTGTTTTTT	CASSLRGRANTGELFF
-	TRBD2	TRBV6-1	TRBJ2-1	TGTGCCAGCAGTGAAGGGACTAGCGGGGACTCCTACAATGAGCAGTTCTTC	CASSEGTSGDSYNEQFF
-	-	TRBV7-3	TRBJ2-7	TGTGCCAGCAGCTTAATTCCAGGGGCGCGAAACGAGCAGTACTTC	CASSLIPGARNEQYF
-	TRBD1	TRBV6-1	TRBJ2-2	TGTGCCAGCACCCGACAGGGGGCGAATACCGGGGAGCTGTTTTTT	CASTRQGANTGELFF
-	TRBD1	TRBV19	TRBJ2-3	TGTGCCAGTAGTACTTCAGGGGGCGTTAGAACAGATACGCAGTATTTT	CASSTSGGVRTDTQYF
-	-	TRBV19	TRBJ2-7	TGTGCCAGTAGTATAGGGGCGACAGCTTACGAGCAGTACTTC	CASSIGATAYEQYF
once	-	TRBV7-2	TRBJ1-2	TGTGCCAGCAGCTTAGACGGAGGTGGTCGGGGCTACACCTTC	CASSLDGGGRGYTF
-	-	TRBV5-8	TRBJ1-3	TGTGCCAGCAGCCACAGGGTAGGGCGAGGAAACACCATATATTTT	CASSHRVGRGNTIYF
-	-	TRBV7-9	TRBJ2-5	TGTGCCAGCAGCTTAGACGGGCAGGGTTTGAAGACCCAGTACTTC	CASSLDGQGLKTQYF
-	TRBD2	TRBV7-6	TRBJ2-3	TGTGCCAGCAGCTTAGGCGGCGCGGGAGGGGACCGTCAGTATTTT	CASSLGGAGGDRQYF
once	-	TRBV2	TRBJ1-1	TGTGCCAGCAGACTAACAGGGATACGTGAGACTGAAGCTTTCTTT	CASRLTGIRETEAFF
-	-	TRBV4-1	TRBJ2-7	TGCGCCAGCAGCCAAGAGGAGAGTCGTATTATATCCTACGAGCAGTACTTC	CASSQEESRIISYEQYF
-	TRBD1	TRBV7-9	TRBJ1-4	TGTGCCAGCAGCATTCTACAGGGGTATGAAAAACTGTTTTTT	CASSILQGYEKLFF
-	-	TRBV28	TRBJ1-4	TGTGCCAGCACCCCTTTGTGGGGGCAGGGAAGAGAAAAACTGTTTTTT	CASTPLWGQGREKLFF
-	TRBD1	TRBV19	TRBJ2-4	TGTGCCAGTAGTATAGGACAGGGGGCATCCCTGGGTGCCAAAAACATTCAGTACTTC	CASSIGQGASLGAKNIQYF
-	-	TRBV5-1	TRBJ2-3	TGCGCCAGCAGCTTGGATGGAAGGGGTGCAGATACGCAGTATTTT	CASSLDGRGADTQYF
-	TRBD1	TRBV4-1	TRBJ2-7	TGCGCCAGCAGCCAAGCCCCAGGGGGACAACCTTCCTACGAGCAGTACTTC	CASSQAPGGQPSYEQYF
-	TRBD2	TRBV6-4	TRBJ2-7	TGTGCCAGCATCGGAGCGGGAGGGCGATGTGGTTACGAGCAGTACTTC	CASIGAGGRCGYEQYF
-	-	TRBV30	TRBJ1-2	TGTGCCTGGAGCATGGCATGGCAAGACTATGGCTACACCTTC	CAWSMAWQDYGYTF
-	-	TRBV9	TRBJ1-1	TGTGCCAGCAGCCCGCAGACTCGGGGCACTGAAGCTTTCTTT	CASSPQTRGTEAFF
-	-	TRBV21-1	TRBJ1-2	TGTGCCAGCAGCAAAGGCGGTTGCACCTTC	CASSKGGCTF
-	-	TRBV11-1	TRBJ2-1	TGTGCCAGCAGCCCCGTGAGCTCCTACAATGAGCAGTTCTTC	CASSPVSSYNEQFF
-	TRBD1	TRBV6-4	TRBJ1-5	TGTGCCAGCAGTGACAGGGGGACAGGGTATCAGCCCCAGCATTTT	CASSDRGTGYQPQHF
-	TRBD2	TRBV9	TRBJ2-4	TGTGCCAGCAGCGTAGGCGGGAGTGGGAACATTCAGTACTTC	CASSVGGSGNIQYF
once	-	TRBV6-1	TRBJ2-1	TGTGCCAGCAGTCAAGGACTGTCTTACAATGAGCAGTTCTTC	CASSQGLSYNEQFF
-	-	TRBV21-1	TRBJ1-1	TGTGCCAGCAGCGGGGAAAACCGGGACAGGGACACTGAAGCTTTCTTT	CASSGENRDRDTEAFF
-	TRBD2	TRBV19	TRBJ2-7	TGTGCCAGTAGTACAGGACTAGCTGATTACGAGCAGTACTTC	CASSTGLADYEQYF
-	TRBD1	TRBV10-3	TRBJ2-7	TGTGCCAGCAGTCGGGACAGCACCTACGAGCAGTACTTC	CASSRDSTYEQYF
-	-	TRBV6-1	TRBJ1-2	TGTGCCAGCAGTGAAGCGATCCGGTCTAACTATGGCTACACCTTC	CASSEAIRSNYGYTF
-	-	TRBV29-1	TRBJ1-1	TGCAGCGTTGATTGGGTCAGGGACACTGAAGCTTTCTTT	CSVDWVRDTEAFF
-	-	TRBV19	TRBJ1-5	TGTGCCAGTAGTATAGAATCAGGGGTTCGTCAGCCCCAGCATTTT	CASSIESGVRQPQHF
-	-	TRBV5-1	TRBJ1-3	TGCGCCAGCAGCTTGGCAGGGTATGGAAACACCATATATTTT	CASSLAGYGNTIYF
few	TRBD1	TRBV10-3	TRBJ2-7	TGTGCCATCAGTGAGTCGGAGACAGGGCCCTACGAGCAGTACTTC	CAISESETGPYEQYF
-	TRBD2	TRBV28	TRBJ2-7	TGTGCCAGCAGTTTATTAACGGGAGGGTCCTACGAGCAGTACTTC	CASSLLTGGSYEQYF
-	-	TRBV27	TRBJ1-1	TGTGCCAGCAGTCCGGAGGGGGGGATTTTCACTGAAGCTTTCTTT	CASSPEGGIFTEAFF
-	TRBD1	TRBV18	TRBJ1-2	TGTGCCAGCTCACCACTCGGGACAGCCCCCACTGGCTACACCTTC	CASSPLGTAPTGYTF
-	TRBD2	TRBV6-6	TRBJ2-3	TGTGCCAGCAGGTTAAGCGGGAGTGTCACAGATACGCAGTATTTT	CASRLSGSVTDTQYF
-	TRBD2	TRBV5-6	TRBJ2-7	TGTGCCAGCAGCCCCCCTCCGGGACTACTATCCTACGAGCAGTACTTC	CASSPPPGLLSYEQYF
-	TRBD2	TRBV7-2	TRBJ2-7	TGTGCCAGCAGCCTCAGCGGGAGTAGGTCCTACGAGCAGTACTTC	CASSLSGSRSYEQYF